Following are 23 T cell receptor beta chains from one sample sequenced in a study of cytomegalovirus exposure and HLA in healthy donors. Data came from immunoSEQ multiplex PCR; TCRdb stores just in-frame clones and leaves some out. Of 300,000 or so clones in the sample, approximately 91% were seen once. Input material: PBMCs. Receptors were obtained from a man aged 25 to 40 in good health and CMV-seronegative.

The V gene is TRBV30, the J gene TRBJ2-7, with 11 bases aligning to TRBD2. The CDR3 spans 18 residues. V dropped 3 bases and J dropped 3; count of bases not matched to a gene: 16. Germline lookup yields CDR1 GTSNPN and CDR2 SVGIG (reference sequence). DNA for the CDR3: TGTGCCTGGAGCCGACTAGCGGGGAGGTCCTCCTCACTCTACGAGCAGTACTTC. This translates into CAWSRLAGRSSSLYEQYF.

This clone is a singleton in its sample. The chain joins TRBV5-1 to TRBJ2-7; 8 bases fit TRBD2. The CDR3 is made up of 16 amino acids. V was pared by 3 bases and J by 2 bases, with 10 bases of the junction left unmatched. Germline V CDR1 and CDR2: SGHRS, YFSETQ. The CDR3 DNA reads as TGCGCCAGCAGCTCCGGGGGGGGGCAAGGGCCCTACGAGCAGTACTTC. Amino acid sequence: CASSSGGGQGPYEQYF.

This rearrangement joins TRBV6-1 to TRBJ1-2; D unresolved. Looked up from germline, CDR1 is MNHNS and CDR2 is SASEGT. Trimming left V 2 bases short and J 2 bases short, with 12 bases between. This CDR3 has 15 residues. CDR3 DNA: TGTGCCAGCAGTGAAATGGAGGGCTGGAACTATGGCTACACCTTC. This translates into CASSEMEGWNYGYTF.

CDR3 loop: CSAQNTEAFF. DNA of the CDR3: TGCAGCGCCCAAAACACTGAAGCTTTCTTT. The V and J genes are TRBV29-1 and TRBJ1-1, with unresolved D. With 7 bases removed from V and 2 bases from J, the gap between germline ends came to 5 bases. Germline values: CDR1 SQVTM, CDR2 ANQGSEA. The CDR3 contains 10 residues.

J is TRBJ2-1 and V is TRBV9; D unclear. V was cut by 4 bases and J by 5 bases, with 13 bases left in between. This CDR3 contains 14 residues. Per the germline V gene, CDR1 is SGDLS and CDR2 is YYNGEE. The CDR3: CASSHFYRDNEQFF. The CDR3 DNA reads TGTGCCAGCAGCCATTTCTACCGAGACAATGAGCAGTTCTTC. Full variable domain (remainder filled in from reference TRBV9 and TRBJ2-1): DSGVTQTPKHLITATGQRVTLRCSPRSGDLSVYWYQQSLDQGLQFLIQYYNGEERAKGNILERFSAQQFPDLHSELNLSSLELGDSALYFCASSHFYRDNEQFFGPGTRLTVL.

V and J are TRBV10-1 and TRBJ2-2; TRBD1 is a possible D gene (6 bases). Trimming shortened V by 0 bases and J by 7 bases, and 9 bases separated the two germline ends. The CDR3 has 14 residues. Germline V lookup: CDR1 WNHNN, CDR2 SYGVQD (reference sequence). The CDR3 bases are TGCGCCAGCAGTGAGTCCAGGGGAATCGGGGAGCTGTTTTTT. This gives the protein CASSESRGIGELFF.

The rearrangement uses TRBV7-9 and TRBJ1-2, with TRBD1 as a possible D gene (5 bases). Germline V gene data show CDR1 as SEHNR and CDR2 as FQNEAQ (reference sequence). V was shortened by 1 base and J by 2 bases, with 8 bases between the two germline ends. CDR3 length: 14 residues. CDR3 coding DNA: TGTGCCAGCAGCTTAGAAAGGGGAAACTATGGCTACACCTTC. As protein: CASSLERGNYGYTF.

The rearrangement uses TRBV5-5 and TRBJ1-2; 9 bases match TRBD1. Germline CDR1 is SGHKS and CDR2 is YYEKEE (reference sequence). Trimming took 4 bases from V and 5 from J; bases not matched to a gene: 9. The CDR3 loop spans 15 amino acids. This CDR3 is CASSTLQGAGYGYTF. The CDR3 DNA sequence: TGTGCCAGCAGCACCTTACAGGGGGCTGGTTATGGCTACACCTTC.

J is TRBJ1-1 and V is TRBV4-1; no definite D call. Germline assignment: CDR1 MGHRA and CDR2 YSYEKL. V dropped 0 bases and J dropped 4 bases, with 6 bases sitting between them. The CDR3 spans 13 residues. CDR3 coding DNA: TGCGCCAGCAGCCAAGATCTACCCACTGAAGCTTTCTTT. This gives the protein CASSQDLPTEAFF.

The V and J genes are TRBV19 and TRBJ2-5; TRBD1 matches at 8 bases. The CDR3 extends over 14 amino acids. Germline assignment: CDR1 LNHDA and CDR2 SQIVND (reference sequence). The V gene end was trimmed by 10 bases and the J gene end by 0 bases; junction bases not matched to a gene: 7. The CDR3 nucleotides read TGTGCCACCCTTGACAGGGGCAACCAAGAGACCCAGTACTTC. Encoded protein: CATLDRGNQETQYF.

This chain uses TRBV4-3 with TRBJ1-2; maybe TRBD1 (5 bases). Trimming stripped 5 bases from V and 8 bases from J, with 24 bases between. The CDR3 contains 16 residues. The V gene's germline CDR1 is LGHNA and CDR2 YSLEER. The CDR3 region is CASSSKFLQGLEGYTF. CDR3 DNA: TGCGCCAGCAGCTCCAAGTTCCTCCAGGGTCTGGAAGGCTACACCTTC.

This clone appeared a single time. The chain recombines TRBV11-2 with TRBJ1-2; 7 bases map to TRBD1. The CDR3 sequence is 15 residues long. Trimming removed 1 base from V and 3 bases from J; junction bases left unmatched: 5. Germline V CDR1 and CDR2: SGHAT, FQNNGV. The CDR3 loop is CASSLGQGDDYGYTF. DNA for the CDR3: TGTGCCAGCAGCTTAGGGCAGGGGGACGACTATGGCTACACCTTC.

The chain has TRBV4-3 and TRBJ1-2; D is unresolved. Germline V lookup: CDR1 LGHNA, CDR2 YSLEER. Trimming pared 0 bases from V and 8 bases from J, leaving 13 bases between. The CDR3 length is 14 residues. The CDR3 nucleotides read TGCGCCAGCAGCCAAGATCGGTCCTCGAGGGGCTACACCTTC. Protein sequence: CASSQDRSSRGYTF.

V usage is TRBV5-1 and J usage is TRBJ1-4; 10 bases align to TRBD1. Germline CDR1 and CDR2: SGHRS and YFSETQ. The CDR3 covers 16 residues. Trimming at V came to 3 bases and at J to 6 bases, leaving 8 bases not matched to a gene. The CDR3 reads CASSSRETGGYEKLFF. The CDR3 bases are TGCGCCAGCAGCTCCCGGGAGACAGGGGGCTATGAAAAACTGTTTTTT.

The gene calls are TRBV6-1 and TRBJ2-2, with D possibly being TRBD1 (6 bases). CDR1 MNHNS and CDR2 SASEGT come from the germline V gene. CDR3 length: 15 residues. V lost 5 bases, J lost 4 bases, and 14 bases lay in between. CDR3: CASSPRDKITGELFF. CDR3 DNA sequence: TGTGCCAGCAGTCCGAGGGACAAGATCACCGGGGAGCTGTTTTTT.

This chain connects TRBV5-1 to TRBJ1-2, with 8 bases identical to TRBD1. The CDR3 loop spans 14 amino acids. V lost 7 bases, J lost 8 bases, and 13 bases stayed unmatched. Per the germline V gene, CDR1 is SGHRS and CDR2 is YFSETQ. CDR3 loop: CASRNGQGADGYTF. The CDR3 DNA reads TGCGCCAGCCGAAACGGCCAGGGGGCGGACGGCTACACCTTC.

This chain joins TRBV6-1 and TRBJ2-7; TRBD1 is a possible D gene (6 bases). The CDR3 extends over 15 amino acids. V dropped 6 bases and J dropped 0 bases, with 15 bases sitting between them. CDR1 and CDR2 from the germline V gene are MNHNS and SASEGT. CDR3 sequence reads: CASRSTGTSSYEQYF. Here the CDR3 DNA reads TGTGCCAGCAGGTCAACAGGGACCTCCTCCTACGAGCAGTACTTC.

A remark on this clone: This same CDR3 is encoded by further DNA sequences in the sample. CDR3 DNA sequence: TGTGCCAGCAGCCCAACGGGACTAGCTTACGAGCAGTACTTC. It yields the protein CASSPTGLAYEQYF. The rearrangement joins TRBV5-4 to TRBJ2-7; TRBD2 aligns across 9 bases. This CDR3 has 14 amino acids. Germline loops: CDR1 SGHNT, CDR2 YYREEE (reference sequence). V shed 4 bases and J 4 bases; nucleotides not matched to a gene: 6. Full variable domain (outside the CDR3, taken from reference TRBV5-4 and TRBJ2-7): ETGVTQSPTHLIKTRGQQVTLRCSSQSGHNTVSWYQQALGQGPQFIFQYYREEENGRGNFPPRFSGLQFPNYSSELNVNALELDDSALYLCASSPTGLAYEQYFGPGTRLTVT.

The count of this clone is one. V and J are TRBV7-9 and TRBJ2-3, with D tentatively TRBD2 (5 bases). In germline, CDR1 is SEHNR, CDR2 FQNEAQ (reference sequence). Trimming took off 5 bases at V and 2 bases at J, with 11 bases between the two ends. This CDR3 has 14 amino acids. The CDR3 DNA follows: TGTGCCAGCAGCCTTGAGGGTCTCACAGATACGCAGTATTTT. Translating it yields CASSLEGLTDTQYF.

The chain employs TRBV15 and TRBJ2-7, with a tentative D call TRBD1 (5 bases). V lost 5 bases, J lost 2 bases, and 19 bases lay in between. Germline V CDR1 and CDR2: LNHNV, YYDKDF (reference sequence). The CDR3 is 16 amino acids. The CDR3 sequence: CATSPRKGQGAYEQYF. CDR3 bases: TGTGCCACCAGCCCCCGCAAAGGGCAGGGCGCCTACGAGCAGTACTTC.

The chain carries TRBV9 and TRBJ2-7, with D uncertain. CDR1 and CDR2 from the germline V gene are SGDLS and YYNGEE. CDR3 length: 13 amino acids. The V gene lost 0 bases and the J gene lost 3 bases, with 7 bases spanning the gap. The CDR3 nucleotides are TGTGCCAGCAGCGTAGTAGAGTTCTACGAGCAGTACTTC. It is translated as CASSVVEFYEQYF.

In DNA, the CDR3 is TGCGCCAGCAGCCGAACTAGAGACAATGAGCAGTTCTTC. Translation: CASSRTRDNEQFF. The rearrangement uses TRBV4-1 and TRBJ2-1, with D perhaps TRBD2 (5 bases). Trimming left V 4 bases short and J 5 bases short, with 9 bases between. The CDR3 extends over 13 amino acids. Germline CDR1 is MGHRA and CDR2 is YSYEKL.

CDR3 DNA: TGCGCCAGCAGCCATAGAAGTTCCTACAATGAGCAGTTCTTC. Translation: CASSHRSSYNEQFF. The chain uses TRBV4-1 and TRBJ2-1; D call uncertain. V was pared by 3 bases and J by 1 base, with 7 bases between. The CDR3 runs to 14 residues. Germline V gene sequence: CDR1 MGHRA, CDR2 YSYEKL.